The 24 T cell receptor beta chains below were found in one sample sequenced in a study of cytomegalovirus exposure and HLA in healthy donors. The PCR used 60 Vbeta and 13 Jbeta primers. Here immunoSEQ multiplex PCR was the method, and the copy in TCRdb shows in-frame clones only, minus some. The repertoire holds 100,000 or so clones, approximately 14% seen once, with 0.83% in the top ten. Sequencing was performed on PBMCs. The source of these receptors is a female donor in good health and CMV-seronegative.

This clone was detected many times. CDR3 nucleotide sequence: TGTGCCAGCAGTTTGAGACAGGGGGGATATGGCTACACCTTC. It codes for CASSLRQGGYGYTF. V usage is TRBV28 and J usage is TRBJ1-2, with 9 bases lining up with TRBD1. Trimming removed 3 bases from V and 5 bases from J; junction bases left unmatched: 4. Per germline, CDR1 MDHEN and CDR2 SYDVKM. The CDR3 has 14 amino acids.

The chain recombines TRBV5-1 with TRBJ2-5; 8 bases match TRBD2. This CDR3 is built from 13 residues. V lost 4 bases and J lost 3; bases outside the gene matches: 2. Germline V gene data show CDR1 as SGHRS and CDR2 as YFSETQ. The DNA for the CDR3 is TGCGCCAGCAGCACGACTAGCGAAGAGACCCAGTACTTC. Translation: CASSTTSEETQYF.

The chain uses TRBV7-2 and TRBJ2-3, with 11 bases lining up with TRBD2. Germline lookup yields CDR1 SGHTA and CDR2 FQGNSA. Germline trimming cut 5 bases from V and 0 bases from J; bases unmatched to any gene: 10. The CDR3 contains 18 residues. The CDR3 DNA is TGTGCCAGCAGCCGCGGACTAGCGGGCTACTCTAGCACAGATACGCAGTATTTT. This encodes CASSRGLAGYSSTDTQYF.

There are a few counts of this clone. V and J are TRBV29-1 and TRBJ2-7, with 8 bases matching TRBD2. The trim removed 6 bases at V and 6 bases at J, leaving 10 bases unmatched. This CDR3 contains 13 residues. Germline V gene sequence: CDR1 SQVTM, CDR2 ANQGSEA. CDR3 DNA sequence: TGCAGCGTGGTCTGGAGCGGGAGTTTCGAGCAGTACTTC. Translation: CSVVWSGSFEQYF.

This clone appeared a few times. This chain joins TRBV6-6 and TRBJ2-3; TRBD2 matches 7 bases. V shed 6 bases, J shed 4 bases, and the junction held 7 bases outside the gene matches. Germline CDR1 reads MNHNY; CDR2 reads SVGAGI (reference sequence). The CDR3 length is 14 residues. The CDR3 sequence is CASSRGTTPDTQYF. CDR3 in DNA: TGTGCCAGCAGCCGCGGGACTACCCCAGATACGCAGTATTTT.

This clone has a handful of counts. The CDR3: CASSLASTGGSTDTQYF. DNA of the CDR3: TGTGCCAGCAGCTTAGCCTCAACGGGGGGTAGCACAGATACGCAGTATTTT. The rearrangement uses TRBV7-9 and TRBJ2-3; 7 bases are a match to TRBD2. The germline CDR1 and CDR2 sequences are SEHNR and FQNEAQ (reference sequence). Trimming removed 0 bases from V and 0 bases from J; junction bases left unmatched: 6. The CDR3 spans 17 residues.

This clone came up a few times. The J gene is TRBJ2-1, the V gene TRBV4-1, with 9 nucleotides matching TRBD2. The CDR3 contains 17 residues. V lost 4 bases, J lost 0 bases, and 7 bases stayed unmatched. Per germline, CDR1 MGHRA and CDR2 YSYEKL. CDR3 in amino acids: CASSPGTSWSSYNEQFF. The CDR3 coding sequence is TGCGCCAGCAGCCCCGGGACTAGCTGGAGCTCCTACAATGAGCAGTTCTTC.

This chain connects TRBV5-6 to TRBJ1-3; 7 nucleotides agree with TRBD1. The ends lost 5 bases at V and 4 bases at J; junction bases unmatched: 3. CDR1 is SGHDT, CDR2 YYEEEE, per germline. CDR3 length equals 13 residues. The CDR3 region is CASRSTGGNTIYF. The CDR3 DNA follows: TGTGCCAGCAGGTCGACAGGGGGAAACACCATATATTTT.

In its sample, this clone was seen a few times. This sequence joins TRBV5-1 and TRBJ2-2, with TRBD2 identical over 13 bases. Trimming at V came to 4 bases and at J to 4 bases, leaving 4 bases not matched to a gene. The germline V gene has CDR1 SGHRS and CDR2 YFSETQ. This CDR3 spans 16 amino acids. CDR3 bases: TGCGCCAGCAGCGGGGGGACTAGCGGGACCACCGGGGAGCTGTTTTTT. As protein: CASSGGTSGTTGELFF.

About this clone: The sample carries other DNA sequences with the same CDR3. This chain joins TRBV30 and TRBJ1-5, with 7 bases identical to TRBD1. The germline CDR1 and CDR2 sequences are GTSNPN and SVGIG (reference sequence). V was clipped by 1 base and J by 2 bases; unmatched bases: 2. The CDR3 runs 14 residues. Here the CDR3 reads CAWSGTGGNQPQHF. The CDR3 DNA is TGTGCCTGGAGTGGCACAGGGGGCAATCAGCCCCAGCATTTT.

This clone showed up just a few times. The gene calls are TRBV1 and TRBJ2-3; no DNA check was done on the table's D call, TRBD1. TRBV1 is described as a pseudogene. This CDR3 has 18 residues. The CDR3 region is CTSSQENRGQGSTDTQYF. As DNA, the CDR3 is TGCACCAGCAGCCAAGAAAACCGCGGACAGGGGAGCACAGATACGCAGTATTTT.

This chain uses TRBV7-8 with TRBJ1-1, with 9 bases aligning to TRBD1. This CDR3 has 16 amino acids. Per the germline V gene, CDR1 is SGHVS and CDR2 is FQNEAQ. The V segment lost 6 bases and the J segment 1 base; nucleotides outside the gene matches: 9. CDR3 bases: TGTGCCAGCAGGTATACGGGACAGGGAACGAACACTGAAGCTTTCTTT. Translated: CASRYTGQGTNTEAFF.

The rearrangement joins TRBV27 to TRBJ2-5; TRBD2 matches at 12 bases. CDR1 and CDR2 from the germline V gene are MNHEY and SMNVEV (reference sequence). The CDR3 length is 18 residues. V lost 3 bases and J lost 5; bases outside the gene matches: 13. This CDR3 reads CASSFHRLAGEDWETQYF. CDR3 bases: TGTGCCAGCAGTTTCCATAGACTAGCGGGAGAAGATTGGGAGACCCAGTACTTC.

This clone was seen a handful of times. V is TRBV27 and J is TRBJ1-2; 8 nucleotides agree with TRBD1. The V gene's germline CDR1 is MNHEY and CDR2 SMNVEV (reference sequence). With 5 bases clipped from V and 8 bases from J, the junction kept 4 bases outside the gene matches. CDR3 length equals 12 residues. The CDR3 protein is CASSMDREGYTF. CDR3 coding DNA: TGTGCCAGCAGTATGGACAGGGAAGGCTACACCTTC.

The V and J genes are TRBV7-8 and TRBJ1-5; 10 nucleotides align to TRBD1. Germline V gene lookup returns CDR1 SGHVS and CDR2 FQNEAQ. The CDR3 length is 17 residues. J lost 5 bases, V lost 2 bases, and 9 bases had no gene match. The CDR3 region has the DNA TGTGCCAGCAGCTTAAGCGGACAGGGGGTTTCGCATCAGCCCCAGCATTTT. It specifies CASSLSGQGVSHQPQHF.

This rearrangement joins TRBV19 to TRBJ1-1; D is unclear. The CDR3 length is 13 residues. Germline CDR1 LNHDA, CDR2 SQIVND (reference sequence). V was trimmed by 5 bases and J by 1 base, leaving 8 bases between them. The CDR3 DNA reads TGTGCCAGTAGTCGTGGGCGGAACACTGAAGCTTTCTTT. It codes for CASSRGRNTEAFF.

Written as DNA, the CDR3 is TGTGCCGGCACGAGGGAAAACTATGGCTACACCTTC. It encodes CAGTRENYGYTF. V is TRBV21-1 and J is TRBJ1-2. TRBV21-1 is a pseudogene segment. This CDR3 is built from 12 residues.

The rearrangement links TRBV7-9 to TRBJ2-7; tentative D call: TRBD2 (5 bases). The V and J ends lost 10 bases and 1 base respectively, with 11 bases between them. CDR1 and CDR2 from the germline V gene are SEHNR and FQNEAQ (reference sequence). The CDR3 sequence is 12 residues long. In DNA, the CDR3 is TGTGCCACCCAGCGGTCGTCCTACGAGCAGTACTTC. Amino acids: CATQRSSYEQYF.

V gene TRBV28 combines with J gene TRBJ1-1; 7 bases are a match to TRBD1. The CDR3 is made up of 13 amino acids. The germline V gene encodes CDR1 MDHEN and CDR2 SYDVKM. V dropped 7 bases and J dropped 6; count of bases not matched to a gene: 8. The CDR3 sequence: CASTSGGLAEAFF. CDR3 nucleotides: TGTGCCAGCACTTCAGGGGGTCTCGCTGAAGCTTTCTTT.

This clone has more than one count but fewer than ten. V usage is TRBV10-1 and J usage is TRBJ2-7, with 7 bases aligning to TRBD2. The CDR3 length is 14 residues. Unmatched junction bases numbered 11, after V lost 8 bases and J lost 4 bases. Germline assignment: CDR1 WNHNN and CDR2 SYGVQD (reference sequence). The chain's CDR3 is CASGPPGGRYEQYF. The CDR3 bases are TGCGCCAGCGGTCCACCTGGCGGGAGATACGAGCAGTACTTC.

Here the CDR3 DNA reads TGTGCCAGCAGTTTAGCTTTCAGCTACAATGAGCAGTTCTTC. It specifies CASSLAFSYNEQFF. The J gene is TRBJ2-1, the V gene TRBV6-6, with D unresolved. Germline V gives CDR1 MNHNY, CDR2 SVGAGI (reference sequence). There are 14 residues in the CDR3. The V end lost 4 bases, the J end lost 3 bases, and 10 bases lay between the germline ends.

This clone was seen a handful of times. The CDR3 spells CAWREMGFMNTEAFF. The CDR3 bases are TGTGCCTGGAGGGAAATGGGCTTCATGAACACTGAAGCTTTCTTT. The rearrangement uses TRBV30 and TRBJ1-1; D not resolved. CDR1 and CDR2 (germline): GTSNPN, SVGIG (reference sequence). The CDR3 spans 15 residues. Trimming took off 3 bases at V and 0 bases at J, with 14 bases between the two ends.

With regard to this clone: The junction differs from germline at one of its ends, possibly a read error. The CDR3, as DNA: TGTGCTAGCAGCTTAAGCAGGGACTCTGGAAACACCATATATTTT. Its protein is CASSLSRDSGNTIYF. The rearrangement links TRBV7-7 to TRBJ1-3; a weak D match, TRBD1 (5 bases). The CDR3 is 15 residues long. Germline values: CDR1 SSHAT, CDR2 FNYEAQ (reference sequence). Looking up the rest from reference TRBV7-7 and TRBJ1-3 gives the full variable domain: GAGVSQSPRYKVTKRGQDVTLRCDPISSHATLYWYQQALGQGPEFLTYFNYEAQPDKSGLPSDRFSAERPEGSISTLTIQRTEQRDSAMYRCASSLSRDSGNTIYFGEGSWLTVV.

This chain joins TRBV5-1 and TRBJ1-3; 8 nucleotides agree with TRBD1. This CDR3 is 17 amino acids long. V shed 5 bases, J shed 1 base, and the junction held 11 bases outside the gene matches. Germline V lookup: CDR1 SGHRS, CDR2 YFSETQ. This CDR3 reads CASRRGGTGVSGNTIYF. The CDR3 DNA sequence: TGCGCCAGCAGAAGAGGGGGGACAGGCGTTTCTGGAAACACCATATATTTT.